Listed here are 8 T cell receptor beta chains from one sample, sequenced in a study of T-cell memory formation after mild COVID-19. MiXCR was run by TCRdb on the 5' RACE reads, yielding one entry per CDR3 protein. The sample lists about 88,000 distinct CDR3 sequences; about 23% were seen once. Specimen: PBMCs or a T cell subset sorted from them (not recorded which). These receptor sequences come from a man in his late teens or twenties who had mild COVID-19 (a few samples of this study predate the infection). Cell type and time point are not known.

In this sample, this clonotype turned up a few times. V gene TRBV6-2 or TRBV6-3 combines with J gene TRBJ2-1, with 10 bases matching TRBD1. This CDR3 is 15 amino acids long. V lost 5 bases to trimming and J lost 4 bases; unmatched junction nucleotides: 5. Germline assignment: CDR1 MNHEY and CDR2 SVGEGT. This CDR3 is CASSPMGQGYNEQFF. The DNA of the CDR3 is TGTGCCAGCAGTCCTATGGGACAGGGGTACAATGAGCAGTTCTTC.

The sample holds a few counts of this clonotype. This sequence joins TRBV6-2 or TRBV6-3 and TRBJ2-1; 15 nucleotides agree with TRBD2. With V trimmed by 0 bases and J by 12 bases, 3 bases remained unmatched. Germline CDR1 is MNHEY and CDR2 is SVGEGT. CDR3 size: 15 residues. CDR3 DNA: TGTGCCAGCAGTTACTCCGGGACTAGCGGGGGGCCGCAGTTCTTC. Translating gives CASSYSGTSGGPQFF.

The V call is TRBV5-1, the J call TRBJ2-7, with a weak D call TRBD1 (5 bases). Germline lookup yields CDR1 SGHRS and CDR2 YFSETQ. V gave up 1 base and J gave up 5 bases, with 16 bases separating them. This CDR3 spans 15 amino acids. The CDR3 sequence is CASSLRGPGFHEQYV. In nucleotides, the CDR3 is TGCGCCAGCAGCTTGAGGGGTCCCGGGTTCCACGAGCAGTACGTC.

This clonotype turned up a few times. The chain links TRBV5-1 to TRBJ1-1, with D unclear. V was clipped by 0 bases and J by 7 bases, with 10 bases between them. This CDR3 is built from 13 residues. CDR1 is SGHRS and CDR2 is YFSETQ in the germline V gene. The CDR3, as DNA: TGCGCCAGCAGCTTGGCCGAAAACCATGAAGCTTTCTTT. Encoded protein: CASSLAENHEAFF.

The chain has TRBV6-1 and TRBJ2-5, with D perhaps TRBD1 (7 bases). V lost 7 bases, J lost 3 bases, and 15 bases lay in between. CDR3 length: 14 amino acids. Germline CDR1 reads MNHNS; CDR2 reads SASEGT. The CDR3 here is CASIRETGKETQYF. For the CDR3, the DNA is TGTGCCAGCATCCGGGAGACAGGGAAAGAGACCCAGTACTTC.

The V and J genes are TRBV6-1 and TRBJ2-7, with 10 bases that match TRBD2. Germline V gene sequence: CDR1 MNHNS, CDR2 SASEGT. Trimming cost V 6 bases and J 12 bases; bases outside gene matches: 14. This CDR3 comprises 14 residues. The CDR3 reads CASSPLAGATRGYF. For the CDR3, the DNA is TGTGCCAGCAGCCCCCTAGCGGGGGCCACCCGGGGGTACTTC.

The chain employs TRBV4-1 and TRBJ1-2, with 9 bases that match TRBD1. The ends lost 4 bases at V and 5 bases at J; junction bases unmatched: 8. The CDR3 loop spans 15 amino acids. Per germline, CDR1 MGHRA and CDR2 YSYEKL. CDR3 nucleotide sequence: TGCGCCAGCAGCCCAAACAGGGGGCTCGGGTATGGCTACACCTTC. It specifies CASSPNRGLGYGYTF.

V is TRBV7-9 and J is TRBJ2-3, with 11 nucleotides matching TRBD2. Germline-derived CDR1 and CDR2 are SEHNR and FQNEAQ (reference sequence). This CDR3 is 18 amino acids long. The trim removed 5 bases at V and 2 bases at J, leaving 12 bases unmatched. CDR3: CASSPGSTSGVDTDTQYF. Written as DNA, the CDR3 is TGTGCCAGCAGCCCAGGCTCGACTAGCGGGGTAGACACAGATACGCAGTATTTT.